The source of this T cell receptor (beta chain) is a study of lymphopenia after photon versus proton radiotherapy. CDR1 is SGHNT and CDR2 is YENEEA in the germline V gene. This CDR3 spans 15 amino acids. The V gene lost 1 base and the J gene lost 5 bases, with 12 bases spanning the gap. Points on this clone: The antigen is not known.

Study-wide results and limits: Photon-treated patients lost naive T cells and TCR diversity; proton-treated stayed stable.

Libraries were prepared by immunoSEQ multiplex PCR; TCRdb keeps only in-frame clonotypes and omits some of them. This sample has roughly 64,000 clones, with 87% found just once. Source: peripheral blood, taken from a patient treated with proton-based radiotherapy. The chain has TRBV11-3 and TRBJ2-1, with D hard to call. The clonotype comes from a man of 80 years or more with esophageal cancer. The CDR3, as DNA: TGTGCCAGCAGCTTAGGGCCCTTATCTGACAATGAGCAGTTCTTC. Encoded protein: CASSLGPLSDNEQFF.